This section outlines one T cell receptor beta chain sequence together with its context. No antigen is known for it. The data derive from a study of beta chain features in type 1 diabetes. General observations from the study: Researchers report that Type 1 diabetes patients had moderately but significantly shorter TCRB CDR3s across all four CD4+ subsets.

Investigators reverse transcribed all isolated RNA, so they sequenced expressed TCRB transcripts. Profiling relied on immunoSEQ multiplex PCR, and the TCRdb table lists in-frame clones only, not all of them. Of roughly 290,000 clones listed, 15% are singletons. V lost 10 bases to trimming and J lost 4 bases; unmatched junction nucleotides: 13. CDR3 length: 15 residues. The V gene's germline CDR1 is LNHDA and CDR2 SQIVND (reference sequence). Purity exceeded 95% in all sorted populations. Sequenced input: naive CD4+ T cells from blood. This receptor was identified in a man aged 18 to 30 with type 1 diabetes. The genes are TRBV19 and TRBJ1-5; 7 bases line up with TRBD1. Written as DNA, the CDR3 is TGTGCCACCACAGACCGGGACAGTGGAAATCAGCCCCAGCATTTT. Protein: CATTDRDSGNQPQHF.